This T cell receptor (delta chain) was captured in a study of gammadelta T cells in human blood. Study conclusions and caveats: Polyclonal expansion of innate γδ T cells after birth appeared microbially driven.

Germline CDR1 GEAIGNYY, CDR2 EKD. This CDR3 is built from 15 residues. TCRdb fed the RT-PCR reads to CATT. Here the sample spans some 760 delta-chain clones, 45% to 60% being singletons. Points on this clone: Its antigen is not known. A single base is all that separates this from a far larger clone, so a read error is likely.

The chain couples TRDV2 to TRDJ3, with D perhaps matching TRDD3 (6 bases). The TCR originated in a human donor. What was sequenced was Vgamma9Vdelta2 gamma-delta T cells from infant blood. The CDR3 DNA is TGTGCCTGTGACAGGGGATCCTGGGACATCCGACAGATGTTTTTC. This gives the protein CACDRGSWDIRQMFF.